This T cell receptor beta chain was captured by sequencing in a study of shared clonotypes between healthy human individuals. The CDR3 is 13 residues long. Germline assignment: CDR1 SGHAT and CDR2 FQDESV (reference sequence). V was shortened by 3 bases and J by 9 bases, with 15 bases between the two germline ends. Worth noting for this clone: The antigen is unknown.

Regarding the study as a whole: Estimated clonotype richness was generally higher in naive than memory subsets. Limitation of the genetic and exposure-history diversity represented came from the few donors.

The repertoire was sequenced with immunoSEQ multiplex PCR; TCRdb's copy has only in-frame clones and lacks some. The profile shows about 2 million clones, over 85% of them singletons. Material for sequencing was naive CD4+ T cells sorted from blood. Subset defined: CD45RA+ positively selected. The chain has TRBV11-1 and TRBJ2-7; D is uncertain. This TCR came from a man between 18 and 35 years old in good health. Here the CDR3 DNA reads TGTGCCAGCAGCTTCAAGACGGCCCCCCGGCAGTACTTC. It is translated as CASSFKTAPRQYF.